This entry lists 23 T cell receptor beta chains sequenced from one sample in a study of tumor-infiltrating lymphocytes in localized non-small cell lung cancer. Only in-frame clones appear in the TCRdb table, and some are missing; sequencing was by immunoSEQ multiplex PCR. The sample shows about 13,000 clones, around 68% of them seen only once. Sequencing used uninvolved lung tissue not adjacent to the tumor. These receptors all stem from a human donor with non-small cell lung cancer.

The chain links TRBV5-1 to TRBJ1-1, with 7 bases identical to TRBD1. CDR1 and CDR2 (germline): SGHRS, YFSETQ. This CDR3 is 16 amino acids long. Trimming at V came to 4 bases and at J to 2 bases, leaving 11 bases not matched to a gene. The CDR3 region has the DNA TGCGCCAGCAGCGTGGGTCCACAGGGGAGTAACACTGAAGCTTTCTTT. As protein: CASSVGPQGSNTEAFF.

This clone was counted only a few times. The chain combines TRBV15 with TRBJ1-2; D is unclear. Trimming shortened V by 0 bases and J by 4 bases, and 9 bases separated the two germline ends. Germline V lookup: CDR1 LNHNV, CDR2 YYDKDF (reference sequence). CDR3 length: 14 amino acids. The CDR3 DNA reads TGTGCCACCAGCAGAGATAGGGCAGTCTATGGCTACACCTTC. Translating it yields CATSRDRAVYGYTF. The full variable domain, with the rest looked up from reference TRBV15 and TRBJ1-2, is DAMVIQNPRYQVTQFGKPVTLSCSQTLNHNVMYWYQQKSSQAPKLLFHYYDKDFNNEADTPDNFQSRRPNTSFCFLDIRSPGLGDTAMYLCATSRDRAVYGYTFGSGTRLTVV.

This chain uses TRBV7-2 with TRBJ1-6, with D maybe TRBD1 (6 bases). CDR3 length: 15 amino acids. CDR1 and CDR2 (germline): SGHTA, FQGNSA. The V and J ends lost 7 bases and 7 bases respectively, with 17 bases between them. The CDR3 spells CASNRSPGENSPLHF. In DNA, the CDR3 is TGTGCCAGCAATCGTTCTCCAGGGGAGAATTCACCCCTCCACTTT.

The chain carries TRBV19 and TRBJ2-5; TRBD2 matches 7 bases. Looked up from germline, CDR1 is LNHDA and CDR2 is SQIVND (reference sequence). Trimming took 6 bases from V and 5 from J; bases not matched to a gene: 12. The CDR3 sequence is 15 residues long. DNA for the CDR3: TGTGCCAGTAGGAACTCACTAGCGCCCCGGGAGACCCAGTACTTC. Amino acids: CASRNSLAPRETQYF. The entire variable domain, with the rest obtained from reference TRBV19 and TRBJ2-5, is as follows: DGGITQSPKYLFRKEGQNVTLSCEQNLNHDAMYWYRQDPGQGLRLIYYSQIVNDFQKGDIAEGYSVSREKKESFPLTVTSAQKNPTAFYLCASRNSLAPRETQYFGPGTRLLVL.

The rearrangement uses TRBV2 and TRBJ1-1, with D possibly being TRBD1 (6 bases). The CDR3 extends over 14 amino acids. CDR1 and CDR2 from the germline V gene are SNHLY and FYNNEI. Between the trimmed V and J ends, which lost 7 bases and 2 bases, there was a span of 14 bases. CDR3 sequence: CASKAGVLNTEAFF. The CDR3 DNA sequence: TGTGCCAGCAAGGCAGGGGTTCTAAACACTGAAGCTTTCTTT.

CDR3: CASSTTGTGGRNTF. The CDR3 bases are TGTGCCAGTAGTACCACCGGGACAGGGGGTAGAAACACCTTC. The chain has TRBV19 and TRBJ1-2; 11 bases map to TRBD1. Trimming took 4 bases from V and 12 from J; bases not matched to a gene: 10. The CDR3 consists of 14 residues. Germline assignment: CDR1 LNHDA and CDR2 SQIVND (reference sequence).

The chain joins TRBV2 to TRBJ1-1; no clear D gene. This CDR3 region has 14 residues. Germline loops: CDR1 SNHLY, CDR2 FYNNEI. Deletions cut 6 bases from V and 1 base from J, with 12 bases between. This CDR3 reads CASSAQLGNTEAFF. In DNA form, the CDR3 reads TGTGCCAGCAGCGCACAGTTGGGGAACACTGAAGCTTTCTTT.

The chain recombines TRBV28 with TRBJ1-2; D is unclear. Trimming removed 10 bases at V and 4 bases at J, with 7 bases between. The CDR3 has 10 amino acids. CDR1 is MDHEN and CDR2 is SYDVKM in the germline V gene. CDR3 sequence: CATGRYGYTF. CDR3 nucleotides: TGTGCCACCGGACGCTATGGCTACACCTTC.

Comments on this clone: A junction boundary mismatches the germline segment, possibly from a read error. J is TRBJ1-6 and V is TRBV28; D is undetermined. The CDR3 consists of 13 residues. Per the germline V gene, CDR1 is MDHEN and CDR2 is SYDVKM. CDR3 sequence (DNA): TGTGCCAGCAGTTCCGGGCAAGATTCCCCCCTCCACTTT. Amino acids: CASSSGQDSPLHF.

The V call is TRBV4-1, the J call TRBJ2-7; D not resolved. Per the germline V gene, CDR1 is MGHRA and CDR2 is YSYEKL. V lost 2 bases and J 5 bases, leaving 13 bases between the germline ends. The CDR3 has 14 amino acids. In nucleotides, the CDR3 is TGCGCCAGCAGCCAAACATTGGGTAGGAACGAGCAGTACTTC. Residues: CASSQTLGRNEQYF.

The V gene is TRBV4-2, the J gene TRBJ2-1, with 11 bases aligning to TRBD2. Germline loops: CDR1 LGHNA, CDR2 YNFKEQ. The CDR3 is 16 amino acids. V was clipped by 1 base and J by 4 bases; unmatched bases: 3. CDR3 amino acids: CASSQVGTSGYNEQFF. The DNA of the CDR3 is TGTGCCAGCAGCCAAGTCGGGACTAGCGGTTACAATGAGCAGTTCTTC.

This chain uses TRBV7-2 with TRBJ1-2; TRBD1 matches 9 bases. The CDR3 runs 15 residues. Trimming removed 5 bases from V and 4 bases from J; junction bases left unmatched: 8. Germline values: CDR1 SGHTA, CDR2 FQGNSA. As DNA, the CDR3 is TGTGCCAGCAGCGCCTCCGGGACAGGGAGCTATGGCTACACCTTC. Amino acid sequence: CASSASGTGSYGYTF.

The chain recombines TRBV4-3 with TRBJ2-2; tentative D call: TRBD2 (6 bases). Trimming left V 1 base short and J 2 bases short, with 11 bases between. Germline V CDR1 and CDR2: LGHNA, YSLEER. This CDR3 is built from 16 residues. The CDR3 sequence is CASSQGTGTNTGELFF. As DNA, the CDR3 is TGCGCCAGCAGCCAAGGAACGGGGACTAACACCGGGGAGCTGTTTTTT.

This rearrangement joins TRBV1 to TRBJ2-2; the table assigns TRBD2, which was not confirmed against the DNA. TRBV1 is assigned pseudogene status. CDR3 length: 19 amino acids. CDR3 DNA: TGCACCAGCAGACCACAGGAGGGCGGGACGGGGGAGGCAACCGGGGAGCTGTTTTTT. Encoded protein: CTSRPQEGGTGEATGELFF.

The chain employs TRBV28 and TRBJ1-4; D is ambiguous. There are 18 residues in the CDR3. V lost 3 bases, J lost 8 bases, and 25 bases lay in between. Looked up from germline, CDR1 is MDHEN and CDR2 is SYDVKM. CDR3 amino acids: CASSFVAQMFGLGEKLFF. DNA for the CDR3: TGTGCCAGCAGTTTCGTAGCCCAGATGTTCGGGTTAGGGGAAAAACTGTTTTTT.

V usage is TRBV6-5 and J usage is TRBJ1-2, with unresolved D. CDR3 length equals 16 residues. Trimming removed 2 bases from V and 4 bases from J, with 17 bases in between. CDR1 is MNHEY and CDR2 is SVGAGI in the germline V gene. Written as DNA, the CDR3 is TGTGCCAGCAGTTACCGTACGGTCGCCGCGAGCTATGGCTACACCTTC. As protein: CASSYRTVAASYGYTF.

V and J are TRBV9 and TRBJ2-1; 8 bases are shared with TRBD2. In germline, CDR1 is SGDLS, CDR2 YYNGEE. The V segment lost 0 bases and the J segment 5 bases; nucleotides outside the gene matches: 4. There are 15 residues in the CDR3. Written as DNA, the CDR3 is TGTGCCAGCAGCGTAGTGGCTAGCGGGCACAATGAGCAGTTCTTC. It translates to CASSVVASGHNEQFF.

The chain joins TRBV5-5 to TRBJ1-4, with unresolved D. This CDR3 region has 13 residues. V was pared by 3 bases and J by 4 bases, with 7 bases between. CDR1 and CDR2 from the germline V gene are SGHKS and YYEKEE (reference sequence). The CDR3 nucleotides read TGTGCCAGCAGCTGGGAAGATAATGAAAAACTGTTTTTT. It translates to CASSWEDNEKLFF.

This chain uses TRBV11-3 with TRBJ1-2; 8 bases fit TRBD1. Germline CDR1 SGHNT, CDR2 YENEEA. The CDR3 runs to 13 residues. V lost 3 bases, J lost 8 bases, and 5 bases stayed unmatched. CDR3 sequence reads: CASSFHRGIGYTF. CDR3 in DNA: TGTGCCAGCAGCTTCCACAGGGGGATCGGCTACACCTTC.

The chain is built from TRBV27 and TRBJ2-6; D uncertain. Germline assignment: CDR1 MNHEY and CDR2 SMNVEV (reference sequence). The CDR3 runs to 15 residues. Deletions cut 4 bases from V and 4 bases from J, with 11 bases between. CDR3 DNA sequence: TGTGCCAGCAGTTCCCTGGGAAGCGGGGCCAACGTCCTGACTTTC. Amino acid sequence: CASSSLGSGANVLTF.

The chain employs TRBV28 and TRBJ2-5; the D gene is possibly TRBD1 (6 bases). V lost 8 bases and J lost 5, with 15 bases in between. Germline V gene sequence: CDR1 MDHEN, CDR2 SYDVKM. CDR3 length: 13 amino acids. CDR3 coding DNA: TGTGCCAGCCTAGGGGGTTGGGGGGAGACCCAGTACTTC. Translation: CASLGGWGETQYF.

Written as DNA, the CDR3 is TGTGCCAGCAGTTATCATAGCGGCCTAAGAACGCAGTATTTT. It encodes CASSYHSGLRTQYF. The J gene is TRBJ2-3, the V gene TRBV28, with D maybe TRBD2 (6 bases). Per germline, CDR1 MDHEN and CDR2 SYDVKM. V shed 4 bases and J shed 9 bases, with 17 bases lying between them. The length of the CDR3 is 14 residues.

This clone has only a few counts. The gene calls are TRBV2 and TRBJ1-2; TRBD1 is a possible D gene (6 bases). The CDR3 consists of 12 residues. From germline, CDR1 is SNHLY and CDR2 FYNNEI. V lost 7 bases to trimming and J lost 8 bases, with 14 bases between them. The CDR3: CASTVGGLGYTF. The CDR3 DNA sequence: TGTGCCAGCACTGTTGGGGGGCTCGGCTACACCTTC. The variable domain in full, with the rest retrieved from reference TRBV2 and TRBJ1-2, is EPEVTQTPSHQVTQMGQEVILRCVPISNHLYFYWYRQILGQKVEFLVSFYNNEISEKSEIFDDQFSVERPDGSNFTLKIRSTKLEDSAMYFCASTVGGLGYTFGSGTRLTVV.